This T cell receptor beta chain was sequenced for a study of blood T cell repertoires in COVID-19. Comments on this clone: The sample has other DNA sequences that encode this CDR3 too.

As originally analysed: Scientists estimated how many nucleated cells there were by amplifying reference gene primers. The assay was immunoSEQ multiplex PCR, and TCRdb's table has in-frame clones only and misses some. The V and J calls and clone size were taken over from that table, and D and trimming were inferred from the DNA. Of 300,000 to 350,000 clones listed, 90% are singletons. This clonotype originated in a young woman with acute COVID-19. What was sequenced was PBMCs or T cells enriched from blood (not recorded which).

The CDR3 DNA follows: TGCGCCAGCAGCTCAACAGGGGAACCCAATCAGCCCCAGCATTTT. Translating gives CASSSTGEPNQPQHF. The gene calls are TRBV5-1 and TRBJ1-5; 7 nucleotides align to TRBD1. Per germline, CDR1 SGHRS and CDR2 YFSETQ. V shed 3 bases and J 3 bases; nucleotides not matched to a gene: 6. The CDR3 length is 15 residues.